This T cell receptor (beta chain) was sequenced during a study of Graves' ophthalmopathy and Graves' hyperthyroidism. Serum thyroxine and TRAb, along with clinical symptoms, thyroid ultrasound and orbital computed tomography, were what diagnosis relied on. Scientists amplified the TCR beta CDR3 regions from RNA transcripts. First-round RT-PCR used HTBI primers; second-round multiplex PCR followed. TCRdb recomputed calls from the multiplex PCR reads with MiXCR, one row per CDR3 protein. This table holds around 1.1 million distinct CDR3 sequences, about 36% found once. Germline V CDR1 and CDR2: SEHNR, FQNEAQ (reference sequence). CDR3 size: 15 residues. The ends were cut back, 5 bases at V and 6 bases at J, with 17 bases in the middle.

The sequenced material came from peripheral blood or thyroid tissue (not recorded which). V is TRBV7-9 and J is TRBJ1-5; D call uncertain. This TCR was sampled from an adult man with Graves' hyperthyroidism. The CDR3 spells CASSQDPGVGQPQHF. CDR3 DNA: TGTGCCAGCAGCCAGGACCCCGGGGTTGGTCAGCCCCAGCATTTT.